This T cell receptor beta chain was captured in a study of spatial heterogeneity in lung cancer. Whole-study context: Among detected sequences, beta-chain ones consistently exceeded alpha-chain ones in number.

As for time point: sample taken at primary tumor resection. Just over 70 TRACERx patients with early, untreated non-small cell lung cancer donated samples. Without sorting, whole RNA was sequenced from tumor, nontumor lung or frozen PBMC. Study-level findings and limits: Tumor mutation count correlated with how many alpha and beta TCRs expanded intratumorally.

This clonotype was seen at least ten times. Its antigen is not identified. In a library made to pick up alpha chains, this beta chain is a stray read with a size that means little. Every molecule of TCR cDNA had its own unique molecular identifier. In TCRdb, the 5' RACE reads were re-called with MiXCR into one record per CDR3 protein. The sample has roughly 18,000 distinct CDR3 sequences; roughly a tenth are singletons. With 6 bases removed from V and 3 bases from J, the gap between germline ends came to 8 bases. The germline V gene has CDR1 SQVTM and CDR2 ANQGSEA. This CDR3 spans 12 amino acids. Source: lung tumor tissue, taken at surgery. The chain recombines TRBV29-1 with TRBJ1-4; D might be TRBD1 (5 bases). This sequence originates from a female donor with early-stage non-small cell lung cancer. DNA of the CDR3: TGCAGCGTCGGGGGAGCTAATGAAAAACTGTTTTTT. Its protein is CSVGGANEKLFF. The whole variable domain, filled in from reference TRBV29-1 and TRBJ1-4, reads SAVISQKPSRDICQRGTSLTIQCQVDSQVTMMFWYRQQPGQSLTLIATANQGSEATYESGFVIDKFPISRPNLTFSTLTVSNMSPEDSSIYLCSVGGANEKLFFGSGTQLSVL.